The 20 T cell receptor beta chains below were found in one sample sequenced in a study of response to subunit inactivated influenza vaccine (dated by TCRdb to the late 2010s). Libraries were made using RT-PCR. For sequencing, an Illumina HiSeq 2500 was employed. TCRdb reprocessing: public reads trimmed at Q25 with fastp, clones called with MiXCR, in-frame beta chains kept. CDR3 protein duplicates are merged, each entry listing the most common genes and DNA. The sample records about 540,000 distinct CDR3 sequences, around 15% of which are singletons. The biggest ten clones account for more than 9.5% of the sample. The starting material was PBMCs from blood, obtained 11 to 12 days after vaccination. These receptors all stem from a man between 45 and 60 years old who received an inactivated influenza vaccine. Donor details come from another sample of the same person, matched by shared clones.

The V gene is TRBV18, the J gene TRBJ2-2; TRBD1 matches at 7 bases. In germline, CDR1 is KGHSH, CDR2 LQKENI. CDR3 size: 17 residues. The trim removed 3 bases at V and 0 bases at J, leaving 7 bases unmatched. The DNA of the CDR3 is TGTGCCAGCTCACCTACAGGGGCCCTTGCGAACACCGGGGAGCTGTTTTTT. Amino acid sequence: CASSPTGALANTGELFF.

This clonotype occurred a few times. The chain combines TRBV6-2 or TRBV6-3 with TRBJ2-3, with D possibly being TRBD1 (6 bases). The germline V gene has CDR1 MNHEY and CDR2 SVGEGT. The V gene lost 5 bases and the J gene lost 2 bases, with 17 bases spanning the gap. The length of the CDR3 is 16 residues. The CDR3 DNA is TGTGCCAGCAGTACTCCGAACAGGGATCCCACAGATACGCAGTATTTT. It yields the protein CASSTPNRDPTDTQYF.

There are a few counts of this clonotype. The chain carries TRBV15 and TRBJ2-7; possibly TRBD1 or TRBD2 for D (5 bases each). Germline values: CDR1 LNHNV, CDR2 YYDKDF (reference sequence). The CDR3 sequence is 17 residues long. V shed 0 bases and J shed 1 base, with 16 bases lying between them. The CDR3 reads CATSRDPVRDGSYEQYF. CDR3 DNA: TGTGCCACCAGCAGAGATCCCGTCCGGGACGGTTCCTACGAGCAGTACTTC.

This CDR3 reads CASSFPRGRTDTQYF. The CDR3, as DNA: TGTGCCAGCAGTTTTCCCAGGGGGCGAACAGATACGCAGTATTTT. The gene calls are TRBV28 and TRBJ2-3; 8 bases are shared with TRBD1. Trimming cost V 3 bases and J 3 bases; bases outside gene matches: 5. Germline V lookup: CDR1 MDHEN, CDR2 SYDVKM. This CDR3 region has 15 residues.

The chain couples TRBV19 to TRBJ1-4, with D hard to call. The germline V and J ends were trimmed by 6 bases and 7 bases, with 6 bases remaining between them. The CDR3 contains 11 residues. The V gene's germline CDR1 is LNHDA and CDR2 SQIVND (reference sequence). The CDR3 spells CASRGIEKLFF. The CDR3 nucleotides are TGTGCCAGTAGGGGCATTGAAAAACTGTTTTTT.

The CDR3 coding sequence is TGTGCCAGTAGTGTTCAAGGGCCCACCGGGGAGCTGTTTTTT. Its protein product is CASSVQGPTGELFF. V gene TRBV19 combines with J gene TRBJ2-2; no clear D. Between the trimmed V and J ends, which lost 5 bases and 4 bases, there was a span of 11 bases. Germline V gene sequence: CDR1 LNHDA, CDR2 SQIVND (reference sequence). The CDR3 runs to 14 residues.

The chain links TRBV6-1 to TRBJ2-5; TRBD2 matches 14 bases. In germline, CDR1 is MNHNS, CDR2 SASEGT. V shed 7 bases, J shed 5 bases, and the junction held 6 bases outside the gene matches. This CDR3 contains 15 residues. The CDR3 is CASTEGTSGSETQYF. The CDR3 DNA reads TGTGCCAGCACCGAGGGGACTAGCGGGAGTGAGACCCAGTACTTC.

J is TRBJ1-1 and V is TRBV4-3; D is perhaps TRBD1 (5 bases). There are 16 residues in the CDR3. V was shortened by 0 bases and J by 1 base, with 12 bases between the two germline ends. CDR1 and CDR2 (germline): LGHNA, YSLEER. CDR3 nucleotides: TGCGCCAGCAGCCAAGATGTTGGGACGGAGAACACTGAAGCTTTCTTT. Protein: CASSQDVGTENTEAFF.

The chain carries TRBV20-1 and TRBJ2-1; 12 nucleotides agree with TRBD2. CDR3 length equals 20 residues. Germline V CDR1 and CDR2: DFQATT, SNEGSKA (reference sequence). Germline trimming cut 6 bases from V and 1 base from J; bases unmatched to any gene: 19. CDR3 bases: TGCAGTGCAAAAGAGAATTTGGGCCTAGCGGGGGGGATTTCCTACAATGAGCAGTTCTTC. This translates into CSAKENLGLAGGISYNEQFF.

This clonotype showed up many times. The rearrangement uses TRBV29-1 and TRBJ2-7, with D perhaps matching TRBD2 (6 bases). V shed 4 bases and J shed 7 bases, with 11 bases lying between them. This CDR3 is built from 11 residues. Per the germline V gene, CDR1 is SQVTM and CDR2 is ANQGSEA. CDR3 protein: CSVATSREQYF. In DNA form, the CDR3 reads TGCAGCGTTGCCACTAGCCGGGAGCAGTACTTC.

This clonotype was found a few times. The chain recombines TRBV11-2 with TRBJ2-5; perhaps TRBD1 as D (5 bases). This CDR3 has 17 amino acids. The ends were cut back, 1 base at V and 0 bases at J, with 15 bases in the middle. Germline CDR1 is SGHAT and CDR2 is FQNNGV. CDR3 sequence (DNA): TGTGCCAGCAGCTTAGTAATGGGGCCACCTTACCAAGAGACCCAGTACTTC. It specifies CASSLVMGPPYQETQYF.

This clonotype was detected ten times or more. This chain uses TRBV10-3 with TRBJ2-3; 11 bases match TRBD1. This CDR3 has 14 amino acids. CDR1 is ENHRY, CDR2 SYGVKD, per germline. V lost 4 bases and J lost 5; bases outside the gene matches: 2. The CDR3 loop is CAISGTGGIDTQYF. The CDR3 coding sequence is TGTGCCATCAGTGGGACAGGGGGCATAGATACGCAGTATTTT.

This clonotype has only a few counts. This chain links TRBV5-1 with TRBJ2-1; 13 positions match TRBD2. Germline values: CDR1 SGHRS, CDR2 YFSETQ. V shed 6 bases, J shed 1 base, and the junction held 1 base outside the gene matches. The CDR3 runs to 15 residues. CDR3 residues: CASKTSGGSYNEQFF. CDR3 in DNA: TGCGCCAGCAAGACTAGCGGGGGGTCCTACAATGAGCAGTTCTTC. The variable domain in full, completed from reference TRBV5-1 and TRBJ2-1, reads KAGVTQTPRYLIKTRGQQVTLSCSPISGHRSVSWYQQTPGQGLQFLFEYFSETQRNKGNFPGRFSGRQFSNSRSEMNVSTLELGDSALYLCASKTSGGSYNEQFFGPGTRLTVL.

The sample holds a few counts of this clonotype. The gene calls are TRBV10-3 and TRBJ2-3; TRBD1 agrees at 8 bases. V gave up 4 bases and J gave up 3 bases; unmatched junction bases: 6. CDR3 length: 15 amino acids. CDR1 and CDR2 from the germline V gene are ENHRY and SYGVKD. DNA of the CDR3: TGTGCCATCAGTGGTAGGACAGGGAATACAGATACGCAGTATTTT. It encodes CAISGRTGNTDTQYF.

J is TRBJ1-6 and V is TRBV7-9; a weak D match, TRBD1 (5 bases). Deletions cut 0 bases from V and 11 bases from J, with 11 bases between. The CDR3 has 14 residues. Germline loops: CDR1 SEHNR, CDR2 FQNEAQ (reference sequence). The DNA of the CDR3 is TGTGCCAGCAGCTTAGCGGGGGACCGGACACCCCTCCACTTT. Protein product: CASSLAGDRTPLHF.

The chain recombines TRBV12-3 or TRBV12-4 with TRBJ1-2; 11 nucleotides agree with TRBD1. The CDR3 extends over 15 amino acids. V lost 5 bases to trimming and J lost 3 bases; unmatched junction nucleotides: 5. This chain's CDR3 is CASSPRTGGHYGYTF. The CDR3 region has the DNA TGTGCCAGCAGTCCACGGACAGGGGGCCACTATGGCTACACCTTC.

Ten or more counts support this clonotype. The rearrangement joins TRBV20-1 to TRBJ1-1; D is possibly TRBD1 (6 bases). The length of the CDR3 is 13 residues. V was shortened by 3 bases and J by 1 base, with 9 bases between the two germline ends. CDR1 is DFQATT and CDR2 is SNEGSKA in the germline V gene (reference sequence). The CDR3 nucleotides are TGCAGTGCTAGCCCCAGGGGGAACACTGAAGCTTTCTTT. This encodes CSASPRGNTEAFF.

This clonotype came up a few times. The chain has TRBV6-2 or TRBV6-3 and TRBJ2-2; possibly TRBD1 or TRBD2 for D (5 bases each). Trimming took 7 bases from V and 0 from J, leaving 9 bases between them. Germline V gene data show CDR1 as MNHEY and CDR2 as SVGEGT. The CDR3 has 14 residues. CDR3 coding DNA: TGTGCCAGCAAGGGACCGTCGAACACCGGGGAGCTGTTTTTT. Protein sequence: CASKGPSNTGELFF.

The gene calls are TRBV4-1 and TRBJ2-5; D is unresolved. Germline assignment: CDR1 MGHRA and CDR2 YSYEKL. The ends were cut back, 2 bases at V and 4 bases at J, with 8 bases in the middle. CDR3 length: 13 amino acids. This CDR3 reads CASSQLERETQYF. CDR3 coding DNA: TGCGCCAGCAGCCAACTGGAAAGAGAGACCCAGTACTTC.

This clonotype has only a few counts. The chain employs TRBV5-4 and TRBJ1-1; tentative D call: TRBD1 (5 bases). V was trimmed by 6 bases and J by 3 bases, leaving 15 bases between them. Germline CDR1 and CDR2: SGHNT and YYREEE (reference sequence). This CDR3 spans 14 amino acids. CDR3 nucleotide sequence: TGTGCCAGCACCCCCCCGGGGGGAGACACTGAAGCTTTCTTT. Translated: CASTPPGGDTEAFF.